The next 29 T cell receptor beta chains were all read from a single sample in a study of technical replicates of blood from a few donors. Assay: immunoSEQ multiplex PCR; the TCRdb copy retains only in-frame clones and omits some. The table lists tens of thousands of clones, 90% to 95% of them singletons, with around 0.25% in the top ten. Sequencing was performed on T cells isolated from PBMCs. These receptor sequences come from a human donor in good health.

This rearrangement joins TRBV4-2 to TRBJ2-3, with D perhaps TRBD2 (6 bases). Germline V gene lookup returns CDR1 LGHNA and CDR2 YNFKEQ. The CDR3 spans 15 residues. V was cut by 8 bases and J by 0 bases, with 15 bases left in between. The CDR3 spells CASSVTGTSTDTQYF. In nucleotides, the CDR3 is TGTGCCAGCTCGGTAACCGGGACTAGCACAGATACGCAGTATTTT.

This clone has a single count. The V and J genes are TRBV27 and TRBJ2-5, with 8 bases aligning to TRBD2. The CDR3 covers 20 residues. Germline assignment: CDR1 MNHEY and CDR2 SMNVEV (reference sequence). V dropped 0 bases and J dropped 1; count of bases not matched to a gene: 16. This CDR3 reads CASSLSSGSSGAAPQETQYF. The CDR3 DNA follows: TGTGCCAGCAGTTTATCGAGCGGGAGTTCCGGTGCCGCACCCCAAGAGACCCAGTACTTC.

This clone was seen just once. This chain joins TRBV10-2 and TRBJ2-7, with D tentatively TRBD2 (6 bases). V lost 5 bases and J 6 bases, leaving 20 bases between the germline ends. The CDR3 consists of 15 residues. From germline, CDR1 is WSHSY and CDR2 SAAADI. CDR3 in DNA: TGCGCCAGCAGTCTCTGGAGGGTCGGCGCCAGCGAGCAGTACTTC. As protein: CASSLWRVGASEQYF.

This chain links TRBV5-1 with TRBJ1-1; 9 bases agree with TRBD1. The germline V gene has CDR1 SGHRS and CDR2 YFSETQ. The CDR3 consists of 16 residues. Trimming cost V 4 bases and J 4 bases; bases outside gene matches: 11. The CDR3 bases are TGCGCCAGCAGCCCCCCGGGACAGGGATTAATCACTGAAGCTTTCTTT. Protein product: CASSPPGQGLITEAFF. The entire variable domain, with the rest obtained from reference TRBV5-1 and TRBJ1-1, is as follows: KAGVTQTPRYLIKTRGQQVTLSCSPISGHRSVSWYQQTPGQGLQFLFEYFSETQRNKGNFPGRFSGRQFSNSRSEMNVSTLELGDSALYLCASSPPGQGLITEAFFGQGTRLTVV.

The chain couples TRBV5-6 to TRBJ1-5; tentatively, D is TRBD1 (5 bases). Germline CDR1 is SGHDT and CDR2 is YYEEEE. The CDR3 spans 14 residues. V shed 0 bases and J shed 1 base, with 5 bases lying between them. CDR3 DNA sequence: TGTGCCAGCAGCTTGGAGGGGAGCAATCAGCCCCAGCATTTT. Translation gives CASSLEGSNQPQHF.

This chain uses TRBV27 with TRBJ1-1, with 9 bases lining up with TRBD1. Germline loops: CDR1 MNHEY, CDR2 SMNVEV (reference sequence). The V segment lost 3 bases and the J segment 4 bases; nucleotides outside the gene matches: 3. There are 14 residues in the CDR3. DNA of the CDR3: TGTGCCAGCAGTTTGGACAGGGGATCCACTGAAGCTTTCTTT. This sequence encodes CASSLDRGSTEAFF.

The chain carries TRBV19 and TRBJ2-7, with D uncertain. From germline, CDR1 is LNHDA and CDR2 SQIVND (reference sequence). The CDR3 contains 13 residues. V lost 5 bases and J 0 bases, leaving 8 bases between the germline ends. The CDR3 DNA is TGTGCCAGTAGTTGGGCAGGCTCCTACGAGCAGTACTTC. It specifies CASSWAGSYEQYF.

The rearrangement links TRBV10-1 to TRBJ1-2, with 8 bases matching TRBD1. The ends lost 5 bases at V and 1 base at J; junction bases unmatched: 6. The CDR3 is 15 amino acids. From germline, CDR1 is WNHNN and CDR2 SYGVQD (reference sequence). The CDR3 nucleotides are TGCGCCAGCAGTTGGGCCGGGACAGGTAACTATGGCTACACCTTC. Protein: CASSWAGTGNYGYTF.

The V and J genes are TRBV6-1 and TRBJ1-6; D is unclear. This CDR3 contains 15 residues. Trimming removed 1 base from V and 4 bases from J, with 8 bases in between. The germline CDR1 and CDR2 sequences are MNHNS and SASEGT. The CDR3 region is CASSEVGRYNSPLHF. For the CDR3, the DNA is TGTGCCAGCAGTGAAGTGGGCCGATATAATTCACCCCTCCACTTT.

This clone is a singleton in its sample. The chain couples TRBV11-2 to TRBJ1-2, with TRBD1 identical over 7 bases. The CDR3 runs to 14 residues. In germline, CDR1 is SGHAT, CDR2 FQNNGV. Trimming took 2 bases from V and 12 from J; bases not matched to a gene: 12. This chain's CDR3 is CASSLPRTGSGDTF. The CDR3 nucleotides are TGTGCCAGCAGCTTACCTCGGACAGGATCGGGGGACACCTTC. The variable domain in full, completed from reference TRBV11-2 and TRBJ1-2, reads EAGVAQSPRYKIIEKRQSVAFWCNPISGHATLYWYQQILGQGPKLLIQFQNNGVVDDSQLPKDRFSAERLKGVDSTLKIQPAKLEDSAVYLCASSLPRTGSGDTFGSGTRLTVV.

In its sample, this clone was seen once. V is TRBV6-5 and J is TRBJ2-2; 7 bases agree with TRBD1. Germline lookup yields CDR1 MNHEY and CDR2 SVGAGI. V dropped 7 bases and J dropped 7; count of bases not matched to a gene: 12. The CDR3 is 15 amino acids. The CDR3 is CASTINRGGGGELFF. The CDR3 nucleotides read TGTGCCAGCACGATTAACAGGGGCGGTGGCGGGGAGCTGTTTTTT.

The V and J genes are TRBV11-3 and TRBJ1-2, with 7 bases fitting TRBD1. The CDR3 spans 13 residues. Germline V gene data show CDR1 as SGHNT and CDR2 as YENEEA. V lost 1 base, J lost 7 bases, and 3 bases stayed unmatched. CDR3 residues: CASSLGQGGGYTF. The CDR3 DNA follows: TGTGCCAGCAGCTTAGGACAGGGCGGTGGCTACACCTTC. Looking up the rest from reference TRBV11-3 and TRBJ1-2 gives the full variable domain: EAGVVQSPRYKIIEKKQPVAFWCNPISGHNTLYWYLQNLGQGPELLIRYENEEAVDDSQLPKDRFSAERLKGVDSTLKIQPAELGDSAVYLCASSLGQGGGYTFGSGTRLTVV.

J is TRBJ2-1 and V is TRBV19; 10 nucleotides align to TRBD1. The length of the CDR3 is 15 residues. Germline V gives CDR1 LNHDA, CDR2 SQIVND (reference sequence). Trimming took 4 bases from V and 8 from J; bases not matched to a gene: 8. The CDR3 DNA follows: TGTGCCAGTAGTAAGACAGGGGGCCCTGGGGATGAGCAGTTCTTC. Amino acid sequence: CASSKTGGPGDEQFF.

The chain joins TRBV2 to TRBJ1-2; 8 bases are a match to TRBD1. Per germline, CDR1 SNHLY and CDR2 FYNNEI. The CDR3 has 13 residues. V was pared by 5 bases and J by 3 bases, with 2 bases of the junction left unmatched. CDR3: CASSSTGDYGYTF. CDR3 nucleotide sequence: TGTGCCAGCAGTTCGACAGGGGACTATGGCTACACCTTC.

The genes are TRBV7-8 and TRBJ1-1; D call uncertain. CDR1 and CDR2 from the germline V gene are SGHVS and FQNEAQ. V was clipped by 0 bases and J by 5 bases, with 7 bases between them. The CDR3 sequence is 13 residues long. This CDR3 is CASSLAVRTEAFF. DNA for the CDR3: TGTGCCAGCAGCTTAGCAGTGAGGACTGAAGCTTTCTTT.

A few counts support this clone. The chain is built from TRBV7-2 and TRBJ1-1, with D perhaps matching TRBD1 (6 bases). The CDR3 has 14 amino acids. Per the germline V gene, CDR1 is SGHTA and CDR2 is FQGNSA. Between the trimmed V and J ends, which lost 2 bases and 7 bases, there was a span of 14 bases. Here the CDR3 DNA reads TGTGCCAGCAGCTTAAATGGGGGCTGGGGTGAAGCTTTCTTT. Translation: CASSLNGGWGEAFF.

V gene TRBV5-6 combines with J gene TRBJ1-1; 8 nucleotides align to TRBD1. There are 17 residues in the CDR3. The germline V gene has CDR1 SGHDT and CDR2 YYEEEE. The junction had 12 bases not matched to a gene; V was cut back by 4 bases and J by 1 base. The CDR3 DNA sequence: TGTGCCAGCAGCAGGCTCGTTGACAGGGGACAGAACACTGAAGCTTTCTTT. Its translation is CASSRLVDRGQNTEAFF. Full variable domain (remainder filled in from reference TRBV5-6 and TRBJ1-1): DAGVTQSPTHLIKTRGQQVTLRCSPKSGHDTVSWYQQALGQGPQFIFQYYEEEERQRGNFPDRFSGHQFPNYSSELNVNALLLGDSALYLCASSRLVDRGQNTEAFFGQGTRLTVV.

The gene calls are TRBV4-1 and TRBJ1-2; D unclear. CDR1 is MGHRA and CDR2 is YSYEKL in the germline V gene. V was cut by 3 bases and J by 4 bases, with 9 bases left in between. The CDR3 has 13 amino acids. CDR3 sequence reads: CASSHGEGYGYTF. CDR3 in DNA: TGCGCCAGCAGCCACGGGGAGGGCTATGGCTACACCTTC.

The V call is TRBV27, the J call TRBJ1-3; the D gene is possibly TRBD1 (6 bases). This CDR3 contains 15 residues. Trimming cost V 6 bases and J 3 bases, with 15 bases left between them. The germline gives CDR1 MNHEY, CDR2 SMNVEV (reference sequence). The CDR3 bases are TGTGCCAGCAGCCTGGCGGGGGGCTTTGGAAACACCATATATTTT. Translation gives CASSLAGGFGNTIYF.

The chain joins TRBV7-8 to TRBJ2-4; D remains unclear. The CDR3 is made up of 11 amino acids. Germline values: CDR1 SGHVS, CDR2 FQNEAQ. Trimming cost V 1 base and J 10 bases, with 5 bases left between them. The CDR3 region has the DNA TGTGCCAGCAGCTTAGGGCGGATTCAGTACTTC. Protein sequence: CASSLGRIQYF.

There are a few counts of this clone. The V call is TRBV4-1, the J call TRBJ2-3; TRBD2 matches 11 bases. Per the germline V gene, CDR1 is MGHRA and CDR2 is YSYEKL. CDR3 length equals 15 residues. Losses at the gene ends were 4 bases for V and 3 bases for J; bases not matched to a gene: 3. The CDR3 loop is CASSRGTSGTDTQYF. CDR3 nucleotide sequence: TGCGCCAGCAGCCGGGGGACTAGCGGAACAGATACGCAGTATTTT.

This clone has only one observation. This chain joins TRBV10-1 and TRBJ2-7; 7 bases match TRBD1. CDR1 is WNHNN and CDR2 is SYGVQD in the germline V gene (reference sequence). V was pared by 2 bases and J by 2 bases, with 9 bases of the junction left unmatched. This CDR3 comprises 16 residues. The CDR3 sequence is CASSETLDRVPYEQYF. In nucleotides, the CDR3 is TGCGCCAGCAGTGAGACCCTCGACAGGGTTCCCTACGAGCAGTACTTC.

By sample fraction, this clone is medium-sized. The CDR3 region is CASSPRWWRQGRDYGYTF. The CDR3 DNA sequence: TGTGCCAGCAGCCCCAGGTGGTGGCGGCAGGGGAGGGACTATGGCTACACCTTC. This chain joins TRBV21-1 and TRBJ1-2. TRBV21-1 is classified as a pseudogene. This CDR3 region has 18 residues.

V and J are TRBV4-1 and TRBJ1-4, with no clear D. Trimming pared 5 bases from V and 1 base from J, leaving 14 bases between. In germline, CDR1 is MGHRA, CDR2 YSYEKL. The CDR3 spans 16 residues. This CDR3 is CASSANPAETNEKLFF. CDR3 DNA: TGCGCCAGCAGCGCGAATCCAGCGGAAACTAATGAAAAACTGTTTTTT.

The V gene is TRBV9, the J gene TRBJ2-2; D gene unclear. Per germline, CDR1 SGDLS and CDR2 YYNGEE. Trimming left V 2 bases short and J 4 bases short, with 6 bases between. The CDR3 covers 13 residues. CDR3 loop: CASSVYSTGELFF. In DNA, the CDR3 is TGTGCCAGCAGCGTTTACAGCACCGGGGAGCTGTTTTTT.

CDR3 sequence: CASTSPGQGFNEQFF. As DNA, the CDR3 is TGTGCCAGCACTTCCCCGGGACAGGGGTTCAATGAGCAGTTCTTC. The J gene is TRBJ2-1, the V gene TRBV6-5; 10 bases are a match to TRBD1. After removal of 7 bases from V and 6 bases from J, the junction contained 9 bases not matched to a gene. This CDR3 contains 15 residues. Per the germline V gene, CDR1 is MNHEY and CDR2 is SVGAGI.

This chain connects TRBV7-9 to TRBJ1-5; D may be TRBD1 (5 bases). The length of the CDR3 is 15 residues. In germline, CDR1 is SEHNR, CDR2 FQNEAQ (reference sequence). Trimming took 3 bases from V and 6 from J, leaving 15 bases between them. CDR3 loop: CASSLANVGLQPQHF. DNA for the CDR3: TGTGCCAGCAGCTTGGCCAATGTGGGGCTTCAGCCCCAGCATTTT.

The V gene is TRBV19, the J gene TRBJ1-2, with 7 bases aligning to TRBD1. The germline gives CDR1 LNHDA, CDR2 SQIVND (reference sequence). V lost 3 bases to trimming and J lost 0 bases; unmatched junction nucleotides: 1. The CDR3 loop spans 14 amino acids. CDR3: CASSMTGTNYGYTF. CDR3 DNA: TGTGCCAGTAGTATGACAGGGACTAACTATGGCTACACCTTC.

Regarding this clone: Other DNA sequences in the same sample also yield this CDR3. The V gene is TRBV5-1, the J gene TRBJ2-3; TRBD2 aligns across 8 bases. From germline, CDR1 is SGHRS and CDR2 YFSETQ. With 0 bases clipped from V and 0 bases from J, the junction kept 3 bases outside the gene matches. The CDR3 is 16 amino acids. CDR3 bases: TGCGCCAGCAGCTTGGCAGGCGGGGGGAGCACAGATACGCAGTATTTT. Translation: CASSLAGGGSTDTQYF.